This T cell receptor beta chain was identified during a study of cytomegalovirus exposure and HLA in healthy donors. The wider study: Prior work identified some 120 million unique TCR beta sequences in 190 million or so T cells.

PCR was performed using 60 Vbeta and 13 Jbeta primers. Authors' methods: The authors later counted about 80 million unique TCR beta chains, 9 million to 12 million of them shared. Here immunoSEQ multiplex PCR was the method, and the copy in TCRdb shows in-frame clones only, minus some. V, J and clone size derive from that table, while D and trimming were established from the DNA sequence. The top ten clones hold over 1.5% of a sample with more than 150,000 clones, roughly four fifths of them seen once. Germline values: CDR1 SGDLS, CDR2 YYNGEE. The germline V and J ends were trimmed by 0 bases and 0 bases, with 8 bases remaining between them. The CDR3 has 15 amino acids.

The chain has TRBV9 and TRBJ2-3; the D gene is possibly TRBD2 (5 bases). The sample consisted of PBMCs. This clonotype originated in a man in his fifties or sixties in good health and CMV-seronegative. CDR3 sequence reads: CASSVGTHSTDTQYF. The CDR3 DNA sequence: TGTGCCAGCAGCGTAGGGACTCATAGCACAGATACGCAGTATTTT.